A selection of T cell receptor beta chains follows, all from one sample in a study of T cell repertoires in cytomegalovirus infection. Which antigens these TCRs recognize remains unknown. TCRdb processed the reads anew with MiXCR; each CDR3 protein has one entry. The sample consists of a few hundred thousand distinct CDR3 sequences, approximately 35% of them appearing once. The material was cultured PBMCs, obtained from culture after CMV antigen stimulation. The receptors were sampled from a human donor in good health (CMV status not recorded). Some clones in this sample may be carry-over from other donors' samples. The CDR3 runs from the conserved cysteine through the conserved F or W. D genes are given only for firm matches. Where a row states a size, it is once, few, many or the class of an expanded clone; other rows omit it.

clone_size j_call v_call d_call cdr3_aa cdr3_nt
few TRBJ2-3 TRBV10-3 TRBD2 CAIRPGLAGAVGTDTQYF TGTGCCATCAGGCCGGGACTAGCGGGAGCAGTGGGTACAGATACGCAGTATTTT
NA TRBJ2-2 TRBV6-6 NA CASSYFFGTNTGELFF TGTGCCAGCAGTTACTTCTTCGGAACGAACACCGGGGAGCTGTTTTTT
NA TRBJ2-1 TRBV25-1 TRBD2 CASSELAGYNEQFF TGTGCCAGCAGTGAATTAGCGGGGTACAATGAGCAGTTCTTC
NA TRBJ2-3 TRBV28 NA CASILRGLDPAGTQYF TGTGCCAGCATCCTAAGGGGACTCGACCCGGCGGGTACGCAGTATTTT
NA TRBJ2-1 TRBV7-9 NA CASSPLGNEQFF TGTGCCAGCAGCCCCCTAGGTAATGAGCAGTTCTTC
few TRBJ1-2 TRBV5-4 TRBD1 CASSLAAGQGFNYGYTF TGTGCCAGCAGCTTGGCGGCGGGACAGGGGTTTAACTATGGCTACACCTTC
few TRBJ2-7 TRBV19 NA CASSMDGSYEQYF TGTGCCAGTAGTATGGACGGCTCCTACGAGCAGTACTTC
NA TRBJ1-2 TRBV5-4 NA CASSRKTGLNYGYTF TGTGCCAGCAGCCGTAAAACAGGACTTAACTATGGCTACACCTTC
NA TRBJ1-2 TRBV12-5 NA CASGPHHGEGYTF TGTGCTAGTGGTCCCCACCATGGGGAAGGCTACACCTTC
many TRBJ2-1 TRBV7-2 TRBD2 CASSPHRTSGSLYNEQFF TGTGCCAGCAGCCCACACCGGACTAGCGGGAGCCTCTACAATGAGCAGTTCTTC
NA TRBJ2-1 TRBV4-2 NA CASSQEFGGRLYEQFF TGTGCCAGCAGCCAAGAGTTTGGAGGGAGACTCTATGAGCAGTTCTTC
NA TRBJ2-3 TRBV24-1 NA CATSSVGIRTDTQYF TGTGCCACCAGTTCAGTGGGCATACGCACAGATACGCAGTATTTT
NA TRBJ2-1 TRBV19 TRBD2 CASSAGLAGRTEQFF TGTGCCAGTAGTGCTGGACTAGCGGGTCGTACTGAGCAGTTCTTC
NA TRBJ2-7 TRBV7-2 TRBD2 CASSLLAARYEQYF TGTGCCAGCAGCTTACTAGCGGCACGCTACGAGCAGTACTTC
NA TRBJ1-1 TRBV12-3/TRBV12-4 TRBD1 CASTGQVMAEAFF TGTGCCAGCACCGGACAGGTCATGGCTGAAGCTTTCTTT
many TRBJ1-6 TRBV28 NA CASSLKDNSPLHF TGTGCCAGCAGTTTAAAGGATAATTCACCCCTCCACTTT
NA TRBJ2-1 TRBV7-8 TRBD2 CASSSPSGRYNEQFF TGTGCCAGCAGCTCTCCTAGCGGGAGATACAATGAGCAGTTCTTC
NA TRBJ2-5 TRBV5-1 NA CASSLKEGVQETQYF TGCGCCAGCAGCTTGAAGGAGGGGGTCCAAGAGACCCAGTACTTC
NA TRBJ2-1 TRBV29-1 NA CSVPFGGGYNEQFF TGCAGCGTTCCTTTTGGGGGAGGCTACAATGAGCAGTTCTTC
NA TRBJ2-5 TRBV3-1 TRBD1 CASRKDRVVGETQYF TGTGCCAGCCGAAAAGACAGGGTCGTAGGAGAGACCCAGTACTTC
few TRBJ2-5 TRBV27 NA CASSLGGLGETQYF TGTGCCAGCAGTTTAGGGGGGCTGGGAGAGACCCAGTACTTC
many TRBJ2-1 TRBV4-1 NA CASSQAGNEQFF TGCGCCAGCAGCCAAGCGGGGAATGAGCAGTTCTTC
few TRBJ2-7 TRBV12-3/TRBV12-4 NA CASGSSGEQYF TGTGCCAGCGGATCCTCTGGGGAGCAGTACTTC
few TRBJ2-1 TRBV20-1 NA CSALSQGGNEQFF TGCAGTGCTCTATCACAGGGGGGGAATGAGCAGTTCTTC
NA TRBJ2-3 TRBV7-2 NA CASSPTAERADTQYF TGTGCCAGCAGCCCGACAGCAGAGAGGGCAGATACGCAGTATTTT
NA TRBJ1-6 TRBV20-1 NA CSATGSGNSPLHF TGCAGTGCTACAGGGTCGGGGAATTCACCCCTCCACTTT
few TRBJ1-2 TRBV5-6 NA CASSFTGRSNYGYTF TGTGCCAGCAGCTTTACAGGGCGGAGTAACTATGGCTACACCTTC
NA TRBJ2-7 TRBV7-2 NA CASSITQGSYEQYF TGTGCCAGCAGCATCACACAGGGCTCCTACGAGCAGTACTTC
few TRBJ1-1 TRBV5-6 NA CASSSLLALNTEAFF TGTGCCAGCAGCTCCCTATTGGCTTTGAACACTGAAGCTTTCTTT
NA TRBJ1-5 TRBV4-3 NA CASSQAPGHSNQPQHF TGCGCCAGCAGCCAGGCCCCAGGACATAGCAATCAGCCCCAGCATTTT
NA TRBJ2-2 TRBV12-3/TRBV12-4 NA CASSRIGGTGELFF TGTGCCAGCAGCCGGATCGGTGGCACCGGGGAGCTGTTTTTT
once TRBJ2-1 TRBV7-2 TRBD2 CASSLRLAGTEQFF TGTGCCAGCAGCTTGAGACTAGCGGGAACTGAGCAGTTCTTC
few TRBJ1-1 TRBV7-2 NA CASRPIQQLTEAFF TGTGCCAGCAGACCAATCCAACAGCTGACCGAAGCTTTCTTT
once TRBJ2-5 TRBV29-1 NA CSATPQETQYF TGCAGCGCTACACCTCAAGAGACCCAGTACTTC
few TRBJ2-1 TRBV7-2 NA CASSGVVTGEQFF TGTGCCAGCAGCGGGGTAGTAACAGGTGAGCAGTTCTTC
few TRBJ2-3 TRBV10-3 TRBD1 CATGTGTDTQYF TGTGCCACCGGGACAGGCACAGATACGCAGTATTTT
few TRBJ1-2 TRBV12-3/TRBV12-4 NA CASSFGVYGYTF TGTGCCAGCAGTTTCGGCGTTTATGGCTACACCTTC
many TRBJ1-2 TRBV7-9 NA CASSLGVPDGYTF TGTGCCAGCAGCTTAGGGGTACCGGATGGCTACACCTTC
NA TRBJ1-1 TRBV20-1 NA CSAPSRTPVGTEAFF TGCAGTGCCCCATCCCGTACGCCCGTCGGCACTGAAGCTTTCTTT
NA TRBJ2-3 TRBV25-1 NA CASSEFRDWMNTDTQYF TGTGCCAGCAGTGAATTCCGTGACTGGATGAACACAGATACGCAGTATTTT
NA TRBJ2-1 TRBV7-6 TRBD2 CASTPRGSSHEQFF TGTGCCAGCACCCCTCGCGGGAGTTCCCATGAGCAGTTCTTC
few TRBJ1-2 TRBV4-1 NA CASSPNTQGTYGYTF TGCGCCAGCAGCCCTAATACGCAGGGCACCTATGGCTACACCTTC
few TRBJ2-1 TRBV5-1 TRBD2 CASSLVAGGAYNEQFF TGCGCCAGCAGCTTGGTGGCGGGAGGGGCCTACAATGAGCAGTTCTTC
many TRBJ2-3 TRBV7-2 TRBD2 CASSPRGLAGAPTDTQYF TGTGCCAGCAGCCCAAGGGGACTAGCGGGAGCACCCACAGATACGCAGTATTTT
NA TRBJ1-1 TRBV28 NA CASSLMGMNTEAFF TGTGCCAGCAGCCTCATGGGGATGAACACTGAAGCTTTCTTT
NA TRBJ2-1 TRBV27 TRBD2 CASSYAGLAENEQFF TGTGCCAGCAGTTACGCGGGACTAGCGGAGAATGAGCAGTTCTTC
NA TRBJ1-5 TRBV7-6 NA CASSLWDLREWQYSNQPQHF TGTGCCAGCAGCTTATGGGACTTGAGGGAGTGGCAGTATAGCAATCAGCCCCAGCATTTT
NA TRBJ2-1 TRBV24-1 TRBD2 CATSERLAGLDEQFF TGTGCCACCAGTGAGCGACTAGCGGGCCTAGATGAGCAGTTCTTC
NA TRBJ2-7 TRBV18 NA CASSPRSQTSYEQYF TGTGCCAGCTCACCACGGTCACAGACATCCTACGAGCAGTACTTC
many TRBJ1-1 TRBV11-3 NA CASSLNQGGTEAFF TGTGCCAGCAGCCTAAATCAAGGGGGCACTGAAGCTTTCTTT